This T cell receptor (beta chain) was sequenced during a study of cytomegalovirus exposure and HLA in healthy donors. Vbeta (60) and Jbeta (13) primers were used in the PCR. TCRdb keeps only in-frame clones here, not all; method: immunoSEQ multiplex PCR. This table has about 62,000 clones, less than 85% appearing once. General observations from the study: Based on reports, TCR beta sequences accurately predicted HLA-A and HLA-B alleles for most subjects. CMV serostatus stood as the only immune exposure information on hand.

It was healthy bone marrow donors who served as donors. The germline CDR1 and CDR2 sequences are GTSNPN and SVGIG (reference sequence). The V and J ends lost 4 bases and 2 bases respectively, with 18 bases between them. This CDR3 spans 15 amino acids. As for this clone: Its antigen is unknown.

This TCR was recovered from a woman aged 30 to 39 in good health and CMV-seronegative. This sequence joins TRBV30 and TRBJ2-7; tentatively, D is TRBD1 (6 bases). Sample: PBMCs. DNA of the CDR3: TGTGCCTGGACCGAGGGGGACGGCTGGGCCTACGAGCAGTACTTC. This translates into CAWTEGDGWAYEQYF.